The next 15 T cell receptor beta chains were all read from a single sample in a study of vaccination and CD4 T cells after COVID-19. Cultured CD4+ T cells had their DNA profiled by the Oncomine TCR Beta short-read assay. TCRdb redid the calling of the PCR reads with MiXCR, one entry per CDR3 protein. Among 13,000 to 15,000 distinct CDR3 sequences listed, approximately 40% were seen once. These receptors have no identified antigens. Treatment given: approximately nine-day PBMC culture with coronavirus spike peptide pools or control peptides (ViraFEST assay). The specimen sequenced was CD4+ T cells from blood, cultured in vitro. The source is a human donor who had recovered from COVID-19.

V is TRBV11-3 and J is TRBJ1-6, with TRBD1 as a possible D gene (5 bases). Per the germline V gene, CDR1 is SGHNT and CDR2 is YENEEA. V shed 5 bases and J shed 9 bases, with 14 bases lying between them. The CDR3 length is 14 residues. Here the CDR3 reads CASSPRIGGSPLHF. CDR3 in DNA: TGTGCCAGCAGCCCCCGCATCGGGGGTTCACCCCTCCACTTT.

This clonotype was detected a few times. The chain links TRBV6-1 to TRBJ1-2; unclear D gene. CDR3 length: 14 amino acids. Trimming took 2 bases from V and 4 from J, leaving 11 bases between them. Germline V CDR1 and CDR2: MNHNS, SASEGT. DNA for the CDR3: TGTGCCAGCAGTGAATATGAGACACTCTATGGCTACACCTTC. Its translation: CASSEYETLYGYTF.

Written as DNA, the CDR3 is TGTGCCAGCAGTTCGGCAGGGGAGGAATCACCCCTCCACTTT. This encodes CASSSAGEESPLHF. The J gene is TRBJ1-6, the V gene TRBV6-5; D perhaps matches TRBD1 (6 bases). Between the trimmed V and J ends, which lost 4 bases and 10 bases, there was a span of 14 bases. Germline V gene data show CDR1 as MNHEY and CDR2 as SVGAGI. CDR3 length: 14 residues.

This clonotype turned up a few times. The rearrangement joins TRBV19 to TRBJ1-2, with 8 bases matching TRBD1. From germline, CDR1 is LNHDA and CDR2 SQIVND (reference sequence). The CDR3 contains 15 residues. V trimming: 11 bases; J trimming: 2 bases; junction bases outside the gene matches: 13. The CDR3 bases are TGTGCCTGTCACCCCCGGGACAGGCTGAACTATGGCTACACCTTC. Protein product: CACHPRDRLNYGYTF.

The chain has TRBV6-2 or TRBV6-3 and TRBJ2-1, with 9 bases fitting TRBD2. The germline gives CDR1 MNHEY, CDR2 SVGEGT. This CDR3 has 17 amino acids. Losses at the gene ends were 6 bases for V and 0 bases for J; bases not matched to a gene: 9. CDR3 sequence: CASRENLSGGSYNEQFF. The DNA of the CDR3 is TGTGCCAGCAGGGAGAATCTTAGCGGGGGCTCCTACAATGAGCAGTTCTTC.

The chain is built from TRBV12-3 or TRBV12-4 and TRBJ2-5; 9 bases match TRBD1. V dropped 6 bases and J dropped 4; count of bases not matched to a gene: 6. This CDR3 comprises 14 residues. The CDR3 region is CASSRTGARETQYF. The DNA of the CDR3 is TGTGCCAGCAGCCGGACAGGGGCTAGAGAGACCCAGTACTTC.

This clonotype has only a few counts. The chain employs TRBV6-1 and TRBJ2-3; 9 bases align to TRBD2. V lost 7 bases and J lost 6; bases outside the gene matches: 17. Germline assignment: CDR1 MNHNS and CDR2 SASEGT. The CDR3 has 17 residues. Here the CDR3 DNA reads TGTGCCAGCACCCTCGCCCGACTAGCGGTGGGGAGGGATACGCAGTATTTT. Its protein product is CASTLARLAVGRDTQYF.

The chain uses TRBV20-1 and TRBJ2-3; tentatively, D is TRBD1 (6 bases). Germline lookup yields CDR1 DFQATT and CDR2 SNEGSKA (reference sequence). CDR3 length: 15 residues. CDR3 DNA sequence: TGCAACATGCTAGTGTCGGACAGAGGCACAGATACGCAGTATTTT. As protein: CNMLVSDRGTDTQYF.

J is TRBJ2-2 and V is TRBV20-1; D is uncertain. The germline V gene has CDR1 DFQATT and CDR2 SNEGSKA (reference sequence). V was shortened by 4 bases and J by 5 bases, with 8 bases between the two germline ends. CDR3 length equals 12 residues. Here the CDR3 reads CSANRKTGELFF. The CDR3 DNA follows: TGCAGTGCTAACCGGAAGACCGGGGAGCTGTTTTTT.

V and J are TRBV25-1 and TRBJ1-6; 7 bases line up with TRBD1. Germline V gene lookup returns CDR1 MGHDK and CDR2 SYGVNS. The V segment lost 7 bases and the J segment 7 bases; nucleotides outside the gene matches: 7. The CDR3 has 14 residues. The CDR3 sequence: CASKRQGGNSPLHF. The DNA of the CDR3 is TGTGCCAGCAAGAGACAGGGCGGCAATTCACCCCTCCACTTT.

CDR3 sequence: CASSLSGGPNYEQYF. The CDR3 nucleotides are TGTGCCAGCAGCCTTAGCGGGGGCCCGAACTACGAGCAGTACTTC. The chain couples TRBV12-3 or TRBV12-4 to TRBJ2-7, with TRBD2 matching 9 bases. CDR3 size: 15 residues. Trimming took 6 bases from V and 3 from J; bases not matched to a gene: 9.

V gene TRBV3-1 combines with J gene TRBJ1-2, with D possibly TRBD1 on 6 matching bases. In germline, CDR1 is LGHDT, CDR2 YNNKEL (reference sequence). This CDR3 comprises 13 residues. The V and J ends lost 4 bases and 6 bases respectively, with 12 bases between them. Here the CDR3 reads CASSPRTANGYTF. CDR3 nucleotide sequence: TGTGCCAGCAGCCCTCGGACAGCAAATGGCTACACCTTC.

CDR3 in amino acids: CASHRHRLKNQPQHF. The CDR3 coding sequence is TGTGCCAGTCACAGACACAGACTCAAAAATCAGCCCCAGCATTTT. The gene calls are TRBV19 and TRBJ1-5; no definite D call. The CDR3 runs 15 residues. Trimming took 8 bases from V and 4 from J, leaving 18 bases between them. Germline CDR1 reads LNHDA; CDR2 reads SQIVND (reference sequence).

This chain connects TRBV4-1 to TRBJ2-3; perhaps D is TRBD1 or TRBD2 (6 bases each). CDR1 is MGHRA and CDR2 is YSYEKL in the germline V gene. The CDR3 is made up of 17 amino acids. V gave up 3 bases and J gave up 0 bases, with 16 bases separating them. As DNA, the CDR3 is TGCGCCAGCAGCCAGGGGGGCAGGGGACCTAGCACAGATACGCAGTATTTT. Translation: CASSQGGRGPSTDTQYF.

The chain is built from TRBV30 and TRBJ1-5, with D perhaps matching TRBD1 (6 bases). The germline V and J ends were trimmed by 0 bases and 0 bases, with 18 bases remaining between them. The CDR3 has 18 amino acids. CDR1 is GTSNPN, CDR2 SVGIG, per germline (reference sequence). The CDR3 protein is CAWSVVSGVPTSNQPQHF. The DNA of the CDR3 is TGTGCCTGGAGTGTAGTTTCAGGGGTTCCGACTAGCAATCAGCCCCAGCATTTT.